The source of this T cell receptor (beta chain) is a study of blood T cells in healthy people across ages. Study results and limitations: Age showed a roughly linear inverse relationship with TCR beta diversity per million T cells. Long-lived donors exceeded aged donors in naive CD4+ cells and diversity.

Healthy Caucasians from Russia aged about 6 to 95 served as donors. Each sample provided at least 5.5 micrograms of extracted total RNA. The CDR3 has 14 amino acids. The V end lost 4 bases, the J end lost 2 bases, and 11 bases lay between the germline ends. Per germline, CDR1 MNHEY and CDR2 SMNVEV (reference sequence). A second PCR of about 7 to 12 cycles used a sample-barcoded 5' primer and a J-beta primer mix. TCRdb reanalysed the 5' RACE reads using MiXCR and keeps one entry per CDR3 protein. The sample gives hundreds of thousands of distinct CDR3 sequences, approximately 60% of which show up once; around a quarter is in the top ten. Concerning this clonotype itself: Its antigen is as yet unknown.

The sequenced material came from blood. This chain uses TRBV27 with TRBJ1-2; D uncertain. This clonotype originated in a man aged 35 to 55 in good health. CDR3 DNA: TGTGCCAGCAGTTCACAGCGAATCAACTATGGCTACACCTTC. Translating it yields CASSSQRINYGYTF.